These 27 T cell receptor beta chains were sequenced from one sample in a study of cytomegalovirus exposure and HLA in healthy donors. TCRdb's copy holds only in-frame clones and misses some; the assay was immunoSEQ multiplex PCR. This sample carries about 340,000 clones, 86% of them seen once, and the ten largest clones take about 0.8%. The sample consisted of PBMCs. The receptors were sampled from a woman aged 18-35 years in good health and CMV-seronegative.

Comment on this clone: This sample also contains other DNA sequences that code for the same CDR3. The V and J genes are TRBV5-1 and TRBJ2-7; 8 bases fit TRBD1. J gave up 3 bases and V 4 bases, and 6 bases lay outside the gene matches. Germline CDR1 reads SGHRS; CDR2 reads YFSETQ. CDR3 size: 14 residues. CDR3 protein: CASSPGQVGYEQYF. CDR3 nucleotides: TGCGCCAGCAGCCCGGGACAGGTAGGCTACGAGCAGTACTTC.

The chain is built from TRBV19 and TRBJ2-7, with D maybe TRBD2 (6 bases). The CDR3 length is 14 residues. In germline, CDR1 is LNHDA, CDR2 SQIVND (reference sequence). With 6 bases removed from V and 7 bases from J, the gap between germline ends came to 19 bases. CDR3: CASSTRGASGEQYF. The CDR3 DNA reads TGTGCCAGTAGCACCCGCGGGGCCTCGGGGGAGCAGTACTTC.

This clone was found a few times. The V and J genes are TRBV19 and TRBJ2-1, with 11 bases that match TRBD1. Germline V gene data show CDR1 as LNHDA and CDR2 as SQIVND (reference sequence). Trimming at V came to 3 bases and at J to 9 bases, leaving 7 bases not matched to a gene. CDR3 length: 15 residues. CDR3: CASSIPGTGGGEQFF. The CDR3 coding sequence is TGTGCCAGTAGTATCCCCGGGACAGGGGGGGGTGAGCAGTTCTTC.

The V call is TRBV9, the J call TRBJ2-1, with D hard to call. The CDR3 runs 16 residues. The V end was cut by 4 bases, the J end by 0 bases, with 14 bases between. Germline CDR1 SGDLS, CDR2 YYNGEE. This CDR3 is CASSPFDWSSYNEQFF. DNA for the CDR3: TGTGCCAGCAGCCCATTCGATTGGAGCTCCTACAATGAGCAGTTCTTC.

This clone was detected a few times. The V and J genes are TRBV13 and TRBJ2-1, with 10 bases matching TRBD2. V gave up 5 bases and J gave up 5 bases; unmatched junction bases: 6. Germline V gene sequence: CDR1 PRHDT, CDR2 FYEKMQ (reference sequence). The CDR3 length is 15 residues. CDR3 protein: CASSPGLADHNEQFF. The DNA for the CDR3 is TGTGCCAGCAGCCCCGGACTAGCGGATCACAATGAGCAGTTCTTC.

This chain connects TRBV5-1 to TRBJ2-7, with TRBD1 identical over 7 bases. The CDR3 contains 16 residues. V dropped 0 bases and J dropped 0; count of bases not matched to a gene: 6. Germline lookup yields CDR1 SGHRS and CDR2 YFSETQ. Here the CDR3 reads CASSLGTGFYSYEQYF. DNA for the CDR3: TGCGCCAGCAGCTTGGGGACAGGATTCTACTCCTACGAGCAGTACTTC.

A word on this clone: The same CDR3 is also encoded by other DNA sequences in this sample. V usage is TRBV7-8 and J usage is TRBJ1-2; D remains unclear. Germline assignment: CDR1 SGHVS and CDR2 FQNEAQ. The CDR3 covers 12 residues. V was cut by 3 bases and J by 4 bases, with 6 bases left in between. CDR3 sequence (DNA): TGTGCCAGCAGCTTGAGTGGCTATGGCTACACCTTC. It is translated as CASSLSGYGYTF. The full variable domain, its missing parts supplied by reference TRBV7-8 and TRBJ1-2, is GAGVSQSPRYKVAKRGQDVALRCDPISGHVSLFWYQQALGQGPEFLTYFQNEAQLDKSGLPSDRFFAERPEGSVSTLKIQRTQQEDSAVYLCASSLSGYGYTFGSGTRLTVV.

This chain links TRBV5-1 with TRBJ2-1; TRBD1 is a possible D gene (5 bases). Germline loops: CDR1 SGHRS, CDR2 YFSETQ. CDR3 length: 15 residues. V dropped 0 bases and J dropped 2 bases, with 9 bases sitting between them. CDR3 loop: CASSLEGPPYNEQFF. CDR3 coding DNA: TGCGCCAGCAGCTTGGAGGGGCCCCCCTACAATGAGCAGTTCTTC.

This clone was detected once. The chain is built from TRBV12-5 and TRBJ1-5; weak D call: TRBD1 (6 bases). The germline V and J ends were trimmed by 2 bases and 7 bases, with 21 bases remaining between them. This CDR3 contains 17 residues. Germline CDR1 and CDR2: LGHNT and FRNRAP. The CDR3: CASGLQSVLTGTQPQHF. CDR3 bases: TGTGCTAGTGGTTTGCAATCAGTCCTGACAGGCACCCAGCCCCAGCATTTT.

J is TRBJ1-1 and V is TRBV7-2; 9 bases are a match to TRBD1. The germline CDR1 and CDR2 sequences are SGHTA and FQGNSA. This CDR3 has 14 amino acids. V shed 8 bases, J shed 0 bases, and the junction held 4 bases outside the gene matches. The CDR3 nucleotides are TGTGCCAGCGGGACAGGGCTGTTGAACACTGAAGCTTTCTTT. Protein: CASGTGLLNTEAFF. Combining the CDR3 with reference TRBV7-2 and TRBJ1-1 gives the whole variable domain GAGVSQSPSNKVTEKGKDVELRCDPISGHTALYWYRQSLGQGLEFLIYFQGNSAPDKSGLPSDRFSAERTGGSVSTLTIQRTQQEDSAVYLCASGTGLLNTEAFFGQGTRLTVV.

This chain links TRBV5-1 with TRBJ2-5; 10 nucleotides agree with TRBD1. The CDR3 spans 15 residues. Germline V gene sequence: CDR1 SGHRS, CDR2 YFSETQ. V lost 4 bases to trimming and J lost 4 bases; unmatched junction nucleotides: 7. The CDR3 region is CASSGSGQGGETQYF. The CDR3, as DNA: TGCGCCAGCAGCGGATCAGGACAGGGGGGAGAGACCCAGTACTTC.

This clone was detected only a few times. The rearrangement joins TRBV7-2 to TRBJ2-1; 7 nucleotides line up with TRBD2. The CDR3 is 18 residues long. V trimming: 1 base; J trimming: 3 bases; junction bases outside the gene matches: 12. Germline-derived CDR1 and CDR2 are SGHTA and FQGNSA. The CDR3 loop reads CASSLVPFAGLGYNEQFF. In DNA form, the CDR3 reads TGTGCCAGCAGCTTAGTCCCCTTTGCAGGACTAGGCTACAATGAGCAGTTCTTC.

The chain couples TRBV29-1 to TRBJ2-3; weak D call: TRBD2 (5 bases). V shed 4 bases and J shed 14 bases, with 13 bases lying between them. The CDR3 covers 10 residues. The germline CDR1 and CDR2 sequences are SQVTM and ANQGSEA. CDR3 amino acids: CSVGLELGYF. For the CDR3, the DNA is TGCAGCGTTGGGCTGGAACTAGGGTATTTT.

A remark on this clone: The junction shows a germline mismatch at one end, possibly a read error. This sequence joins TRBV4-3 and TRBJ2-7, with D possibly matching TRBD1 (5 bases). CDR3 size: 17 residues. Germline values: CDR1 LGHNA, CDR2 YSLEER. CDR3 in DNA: TGCGCCAGCAGCCAAGATCTATCCCCGCCGACCTCACTGCAAGGGGACTTC. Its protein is CASSQDLSPPTSLQGDF.

CDR3 in amino acids: CASTGTSSQETQYF. The CDR3 DNA follows: TGTGCCAGCACCGGGACTAGCAGCCAAGAGACCCAGTACTTC. The chain links TRBV6-6 to TRBJ2-5; TRBD2 matches at 9 bases. The CDR3 consists of 14 residues. The germline CDR1 and CDR2 sequences are MNHNY and SVGAGI (reference sequence). V lost 7 bases, J lost 1 base, and 4 bases stayed unmatched.

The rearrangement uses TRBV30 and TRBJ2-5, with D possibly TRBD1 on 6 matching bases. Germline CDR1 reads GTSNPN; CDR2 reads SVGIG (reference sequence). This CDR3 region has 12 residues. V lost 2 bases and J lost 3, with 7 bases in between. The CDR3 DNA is TGTGCCTGGAGTAGGACAGAAGAGACCCAGTACTTC. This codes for CAWSRTEETQYF.

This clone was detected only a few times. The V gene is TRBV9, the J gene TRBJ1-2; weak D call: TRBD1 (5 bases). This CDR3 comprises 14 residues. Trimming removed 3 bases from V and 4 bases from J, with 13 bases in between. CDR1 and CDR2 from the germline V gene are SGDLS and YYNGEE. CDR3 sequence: CASSAIQGVYGYTF. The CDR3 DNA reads TGTGCCAGCAGCGCCATTCAAGGGGTCTATGGCTACACCTTC.

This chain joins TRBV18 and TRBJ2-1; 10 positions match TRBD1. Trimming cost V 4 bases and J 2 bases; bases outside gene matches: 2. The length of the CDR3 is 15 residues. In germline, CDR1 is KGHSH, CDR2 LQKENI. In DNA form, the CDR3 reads TGTGCCAGCTCACGGGACAGGGGAACCTACAATGAGCAGTTCTTC. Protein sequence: CASSRDRGTYNEQFF.

CDR3 sequence: CASSISSAGGPTNEKLFF. The CDR3, as DNA: TGTGCCAGTAGTATAAGTTCCGCAGGGGGGCCAACTAATGAAAAACTGTTTTTT. This chain connects TRBV19 to TRBJ1-4; 7 bases agree with TRBD1. With 2 bases clipped from V and 0 bases from J, the junction kept 9 bases outside the gene matches. This CDR3 region has 18 residues. The V gene's germline CDR1 is LNHDA and CDR2 SQIVND (reference sequence).

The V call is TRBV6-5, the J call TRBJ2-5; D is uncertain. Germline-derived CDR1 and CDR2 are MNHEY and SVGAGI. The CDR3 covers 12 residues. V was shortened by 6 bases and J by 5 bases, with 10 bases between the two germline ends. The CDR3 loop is CASSLLGETQYF. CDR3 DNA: TGTGCCAGCAGCCTACTCGGGGAGACCCAGTACTTC.

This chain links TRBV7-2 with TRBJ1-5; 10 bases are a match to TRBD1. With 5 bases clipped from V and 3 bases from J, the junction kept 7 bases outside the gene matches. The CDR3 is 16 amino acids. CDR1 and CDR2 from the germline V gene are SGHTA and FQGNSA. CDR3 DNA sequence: TGTGCCAGCAGCCTGACCGGGACAGGGGCCAATCAGCCCCAGCATTTT. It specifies CASSLTGTGANQPQHF.

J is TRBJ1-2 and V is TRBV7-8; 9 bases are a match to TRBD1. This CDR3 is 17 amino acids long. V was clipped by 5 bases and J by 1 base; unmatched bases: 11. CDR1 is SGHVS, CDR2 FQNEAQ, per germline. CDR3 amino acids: CASSGPFWTGDNYGYTF. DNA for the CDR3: TGTGCCAGCAGCGGACCCTTCTGGACAGGGGATAACTATGGCTACACCTTC.

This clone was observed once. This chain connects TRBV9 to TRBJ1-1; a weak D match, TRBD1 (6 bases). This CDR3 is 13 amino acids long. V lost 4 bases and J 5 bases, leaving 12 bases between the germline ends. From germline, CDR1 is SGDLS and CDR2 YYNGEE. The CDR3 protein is CASSLGGVTEAFF. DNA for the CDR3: TGTGCCAGCAGCCTAGGGGGGGTAACTGAAGCTTTCTTT.

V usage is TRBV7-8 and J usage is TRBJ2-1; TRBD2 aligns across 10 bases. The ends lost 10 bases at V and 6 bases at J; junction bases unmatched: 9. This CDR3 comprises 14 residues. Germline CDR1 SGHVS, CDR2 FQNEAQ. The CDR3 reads CATGSGRAFNEQFF. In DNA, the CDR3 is TGTGCCACAGGGAGCGGGAGGGCCTTCAATGAGCAGTTCTTC.

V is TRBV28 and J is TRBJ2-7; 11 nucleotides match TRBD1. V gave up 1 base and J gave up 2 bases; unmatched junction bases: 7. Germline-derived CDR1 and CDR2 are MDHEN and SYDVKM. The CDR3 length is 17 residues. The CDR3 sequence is CASSLSRWGQGAYEQYF. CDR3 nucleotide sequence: TGTGCCAGCAGTTTATCCAGATGGGGACAGGGGGCCTACGAGCAGTACTTC.

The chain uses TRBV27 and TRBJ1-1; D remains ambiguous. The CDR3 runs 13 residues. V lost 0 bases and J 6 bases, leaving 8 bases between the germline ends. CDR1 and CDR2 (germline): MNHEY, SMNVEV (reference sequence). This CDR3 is CASSLSSGPEAFF. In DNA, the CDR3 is TGTGCCAGCAGTTTATCGTCAGGCCCTGAAGCTTTCTTT.

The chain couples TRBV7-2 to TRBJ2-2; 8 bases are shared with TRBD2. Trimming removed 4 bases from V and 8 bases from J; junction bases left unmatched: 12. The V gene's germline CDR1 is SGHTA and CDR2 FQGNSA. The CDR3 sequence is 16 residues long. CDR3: CASSSYAGREVGELFF. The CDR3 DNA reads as TGTGCCAGCAGCTCCTATGCTGGGCGGGAGGTGGGGGAGCTGTTTTTT. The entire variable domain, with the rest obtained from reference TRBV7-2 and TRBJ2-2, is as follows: GAGVSQSPSNKVTEKGKDVELRCDPISGHTALYWYRQSLGQGLEFLIYFQGNSAPDKSGLPSDRFSAERTGGSVSTLTIQRTQQEDSAVYLCASSSYAGREVGELFFGEGSRLTVL.